The rows below give T cell receptor beta chains drawn from one sample of a study of OX40 agonist ivuxolimab in advanced cancers. Repertoires were generated with immunoSEQ multiplex PCR, while TCRdb's copy carries only in-frame clones and drops some. The sample contains tens of thousands of clones, approximately 82% of which appear only once. Specimen: CD4+ or CD8+ T cells sorted from blood, collected in a trial of the OX40 agonist ivuxolimab. Receptors were obtained from an adult with an advanced solid tumor such as melanoma, head and neck, liver or kidney cancer. The CDR3 runs from the conserved cysteine through the conserved F or W. D genes are given only for firm matches. Only some rows state a clone size, as once, few, many or a class for expanded clones.

clone_size: few
d_call: .
j_call: TRBJ2-7
v_call: TRBV16
cdr3_aa: CASSPGASYEQYF
cdr3_nt: TGTGCCAGCAGCCCCGGGGCCTCCTACGAGCAGTACTTC

clone_size: once
d_call: .
j_call: TRBJ2-7
v_call: TRBV18
cdr3_aa: CASSRGDSTYEQYF
cdr3_nt: TGTGCCAGCTCGCGGGGGGACAGTACCTACGAGCAGTACTTC

clone_size: .
d_call: .
j_call: TRBJ1-5
v_call: TRBV2
cdr3_aa: CASNFGTLNQPQHF
cdr3_nt: TGTGCCAGCAATTTCGGGACACTTAATCAGCCCCAGCATTTT

clone_size: .
d_call: .
j_call: TRBJ1-1
v_call: TRBV29-1
cdr3_aa: CSADRQGRTEAFF
cdr3_nt: TGCAGCGCAGACCGGCAGGGGCGCACTGAAGCTTTCTTT

clone_size: .
d_call: .
j_call: TRBJ1-3
v_call: TRBV4-3
cdr3_aa: CASSQDYLVSGNTIYF
cdr3_nt: TGCGCCAGCAGCCAAGATTATCTGGTCTCTGGAAACACCATATATTTT

clone_size: once
d_call: .
j_call: TRBJ2-1
v_call: TRBV5-6
cdr3_aa: CASSFGTPQVEQFF
cdr3_nt: TGTGCCAGCAGCTTTGGGACTCCCCAGGTTGAGCAGTTCTTC

clone_size: .
d_call: .
j_call: TRBJ1-1
v_call: TRBV4-1
cdr3_aa: CASSPLRRSEAFF
cdr3_nt: TGCGCCAGCAGCCCTCTCCGCCGCAGTGAAGCTTTCTTT

clone_size: .
d_call: TRBD2
j_call: TRBJ2-1
v_call: TRBV5-1
cdr3_aa: CASSYASGGEQFF
cdr3_nt: TGCGCCAGCAGCTACGCCAGCGGGGGTGAGCAGTTCTTC

clone_size: .
d_call: .
j_call: TRBJ1-2
v_call: TRBV9
cdr3_aa: CASSVDEGGYTF
cdr3_nt: TGTGCCAGCAGCGTAGACGAGGGAGGCTACACCTTC

clone_size: .
d_call: .
j_call: TRBJ2-5
v_call: TRBV5-6
cdr3_aa: CASSLGGFRETQYF
cdr3_nt: TGTGCCAGCAGCTTGGGGGGATTTAGGGAGACCCAGTACTTC

clone_size: .
d_call: TRBD2
j_call: TRBJ2-3
v_call: TRBV9
cdr3_aa: CASSAVGGGADTQYF
cdr3_nt: TGTGCCAGCAGCGCAGTAGGCGGGGGGGCAGATACGCAGTATTTT

clone_size: .
d_call: .
j_call: TRBJ1-1
v_call: TRBV11-2
cdr3_aa: CASSFSENTEAFF
cdr3_nt: TGTGCCAGCAGCTTCTCGGAGAACACTGAAGCTTTCTTT

clone_size: .
d_call: .
j_call: TRBJ2-3
v_call: TRBV27
cdr3_aa: CASSFSGSTDTQYF
cdr3_nt: TGTGCCAGCAGTTTTAGCGGAAGCACAGATACGCAGTATTTT

clone_size: .
d_call: .
j_call: TRBJ1-2
v_call: TRBV19
cdr3_aa: CASSIEEQNYGYTF
cdr3_nt: TGTGCCAGTAGTATAGAGGAACAGAACTATGGCTACACCTTC

clone_size: .
d_call: .
j_call: TRBJ2-2
v_call: TRBV11-3
cdr3_aa: CASSLGLSTGELFF
cdr3_nt: TGTGCCAGCAGCTTAGGATTGAGCACCGGGGAGCTGTTTTTT

clone_size: few
d_call: TRBD2
j_call: TRBJ2-1
v_call: TRBV2
cdr3_aa: CASNPGGGMGLYEQFF
cdr3_nt: TGTGCCAGCAATCCGGGAGGGGGGATGGGCCTTTACGAGCAGTTCTTC

clone_size: .
d_call: .
j_call: TRBJ1-1
v_call: TRBV9
cdr3_aa: CASSPDPNTEAFF
cdr3_nt: TGTGCCAGCTCTCCGGATCCTAACACTGAAGCTTTCTTT

clone_size: once
d_call: TRBD2
j_call: TRBJ2-1
v_call: TRBV2
cdr3_aa: CASRIAGGFNEQFF
cdr3_nt: TGTGCCAGCAGGATAGCGGGGGGGTTCAATGAGCAGTTCTTC

clone_size: once
d_call: TRBD1
j_call: TRBJ1-4
v_call: TRBV5-4
cdr3_aa: CASSPGQGGKLFF
cdr3_nt: TGTGCCAGCAGCCCGGGACAGGGGGGAAAACTGTTTTTT

clone_size: .
d_call: .
j_call: TRBJ1-2
v_call: TRBV5-6
cdr3_aa: CASSWLGANDYGYTF
cdr3_nt: TGTGCCAGCAGCTGGTTGGGGGCCAACGACTATGGCTACACCTTC

clone_size: .
d_call: .
j_call: TRBJ2-5
v_call: TRBV6-5
cdr3_aa: CASSYNVEATQYF
cdr3_nt: TGTGCCAGCAGTTACAATGTGGAGGCGACCCAGTACTTC

clone_size: .
d_call: .
j_call: TRBJ1-5
v_call: TRBV19
cdr3_aa: CASSTSNRAGNQPQHF
cdr3_nt: TGTGCCAGTAGTACCAGTAACAGAGCCGGCAATCAGCCCCAGCATTTT

clone_size: .
d_call: .
j_call: TRBJ2-4
v_call: TRBV18
cdr3_aa: CASSPRTPAENIQYF
cdr3_nt: TGTGCCAGCTCACCGAGAACGCCCGCGGAAAACATTCAGTACTTC

clone_size: .
d_call: TRBD1
j_call: TRBJ2-5
v_call: TRBV19
cdr3_aa: CATAFPGQGKKTQYF
cdr3_nt: TGTGCCACCGCCTTCCCGGGACAGGGGAAGAAGACCCAGTACTTC

clone_size: .
d_call: TRBD1
j_call: TRBJ1-6
v_call: TRBV6-1
cdr3_aa: CASTPGQGNSPLHF
cdr3_nt: TGTGCCAGCACCCCGGGACAGGGGAATTCACCCCTCCACTTT

clone_size: .
d_call: .
j_call: TRBJ1-1
v_call: TRBV4-3
cdr3_aa: CASSQGRRGNTEAFF
cdr3_nt: TGCGCCAGCAGCCAGGGACGGAGGGGGAACACTGAAGCTTTCTTT